This record looks at one T cell receptor (beta chain) sequence and its context. The antigen remains undetermined. This entry is derived from a study of T-cell reconstitution after alpha-beta-depleted transplantation in children. Construction of the TCRbeta library involved unique molecular identifiers. TCRdb ran MiXCR on the PCR reads and lists one entry per CDR3 protein. The table shows about 130,000 distinct CDR3 sequences, with more than 9.5% occurring only once. Whole-study results and caveats: Reportedly, only several hundred clones from non-depleted graft cells drove alpha-beta T-cell counts at about two months. Counts and diversity of T cells one year after transplant came mostly from newly produced T cells. Some patients owed their high day-60 TCRbeta diversity to surviving recipient T cells and thymic progenitors.

The clonotype was recovered from a girl less than two years old who had a stem cell transplant for combined immunodeficiency, so the T cells may come from the graft donor. Sequencing used PBMCs, mostly from graft donor cells, obtained 180 days after TCRalphabeta/CD19-depleted stem cell transplant.

CDR3 sequence (DNA): TGTGCCAGCAGGATACAGGTGAACACTGAAGCTTTCTTT. Its translation: CASRIQVNTEAFF. The chain combines TRBV12-3 or TRBV12-4 with TRBJ1-1; maybe TRBD1 (5 bases). V was trimmed by 6 bases and J by 0 bases, leaving 8 bases between them. This CDR3 spans 13 amino acids.